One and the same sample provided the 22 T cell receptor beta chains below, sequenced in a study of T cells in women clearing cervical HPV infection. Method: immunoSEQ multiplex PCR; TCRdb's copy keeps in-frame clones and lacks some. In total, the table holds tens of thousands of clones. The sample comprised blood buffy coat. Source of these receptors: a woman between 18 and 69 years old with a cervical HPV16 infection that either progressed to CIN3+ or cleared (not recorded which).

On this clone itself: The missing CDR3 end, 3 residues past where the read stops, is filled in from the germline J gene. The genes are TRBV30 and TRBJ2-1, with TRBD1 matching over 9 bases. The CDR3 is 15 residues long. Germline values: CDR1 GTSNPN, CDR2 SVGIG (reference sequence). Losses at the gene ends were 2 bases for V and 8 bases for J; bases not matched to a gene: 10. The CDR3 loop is CAWSLAGTGIYEQFF. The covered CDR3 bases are TGTGCCTGGAGTCTGGCCGGGACAGGGATCTATGAG.

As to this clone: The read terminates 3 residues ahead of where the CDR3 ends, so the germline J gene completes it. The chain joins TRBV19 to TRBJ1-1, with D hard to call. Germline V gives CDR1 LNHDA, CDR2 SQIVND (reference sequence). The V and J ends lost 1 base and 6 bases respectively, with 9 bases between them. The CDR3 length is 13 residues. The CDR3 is CASSIGGGPEAFF. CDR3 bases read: TGTGCCAGTAGTATAGGCGGCGGGCCTGAA.

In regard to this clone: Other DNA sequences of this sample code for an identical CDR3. The CDR3 loop is CASSGGTGGYQETQYF. The CDR3 bases that were read are TGCGCCAGCAGCGGCGGGACAGGGGGCTATCAAGAGACC. The rearrangement uses TRBV5-1 and TRBJ2-5; 12 bases agree with TRBD1. The read gets to within 3 residues of the CDR3 end, and the germline J gene fills in the rest. After removal of 4 bases from V and 2 bases from J, the junction contained 6 bases not matched to a gene. Per germline, CDR1 SGHRS and CDR2 YFSETQ. The CDR3 is 16 amino acids.

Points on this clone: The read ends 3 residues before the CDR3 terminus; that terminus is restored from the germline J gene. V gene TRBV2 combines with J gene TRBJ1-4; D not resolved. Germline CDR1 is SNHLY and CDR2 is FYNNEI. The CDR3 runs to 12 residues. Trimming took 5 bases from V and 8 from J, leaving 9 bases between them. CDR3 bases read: TGTGCCAGCAGTATATCCGGGGAAAAA. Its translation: CASSISGEK. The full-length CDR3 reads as CASSISGEKLFF.

The DNA read from the CDR3 is TGTGCCAGCAGTGTACAGGGGGCGAACACTGAA. This sequence encodes CASSVQGANTE. In full, the CDR3 reads CASSVQGANTEAFF. The chain joins TRBV2 to TRBJ1-1; 9 nucleotides line up with TRBD1. The read comes to an end 3 residues before the CDR3 does, leaving the germline J gene to fill in the end. Per germline, CDR1 SNHLY and CDR2 FYNNEI. After removal of 4 bases from V and 1 base from J, the junction contained 1 base not matched to a gene. The CDR3 extends over 14 amino acids.

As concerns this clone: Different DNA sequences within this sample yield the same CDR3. Partial CDR3 DNA: TGTGCCATCAGTGGGGGCCGGGGGGGCTCTGGAAACACC. It specifies CAISGGRGGSGNT. The whole CDR3 region reads CAISGGRGGSGNTIYF. The chain couples TRBV10-3 to TRBJ1-3, with D possibly being TRBD1 (5 bases). The read gets to within 3 residues of the CDR3 end, and the germline J gene fills in the rest. V lost 4 bases and J lost 0, with 13 bases in between. Germline assignment: CDR1 ENHRY and CDR2 SYGVKD. This CDR3 is 16 amino acids long.

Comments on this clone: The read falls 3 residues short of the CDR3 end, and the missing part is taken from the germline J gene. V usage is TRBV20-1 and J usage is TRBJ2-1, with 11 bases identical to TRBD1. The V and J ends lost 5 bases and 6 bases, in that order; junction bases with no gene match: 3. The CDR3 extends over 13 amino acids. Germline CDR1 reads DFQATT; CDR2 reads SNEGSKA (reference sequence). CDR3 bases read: TGCAGTGCTGGGGGACAGGGGGGCAATGAG. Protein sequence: CSAGGQGGNE. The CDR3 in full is CSAGGQGGNEQFF.

The part of the CDR3 DNA that was read is TGTGCCAGCAGCCGCAGGTCCGGGGGTATAAGGAATGAG. Residues: CASSRRSGGIRNE. The CDR3 in its entirety is CASSRRSGGIRNEQFF. V is TRBV3-1 (or the pseudogene TRBV3-2) and J is TRBJ2-1; weak D call: TRBD2 (6 bases). The CDR3 is cut off 3 residues early in the read; its end comes from the germline J gene. Germline values: CDR1 LGHDT, CDR2 YNNKEL (reference sequence). Trimming took off 4 bases at V and 7 bases at J, with 20 bases between the two ends. The CDR3 loop spans 16 amino acids.

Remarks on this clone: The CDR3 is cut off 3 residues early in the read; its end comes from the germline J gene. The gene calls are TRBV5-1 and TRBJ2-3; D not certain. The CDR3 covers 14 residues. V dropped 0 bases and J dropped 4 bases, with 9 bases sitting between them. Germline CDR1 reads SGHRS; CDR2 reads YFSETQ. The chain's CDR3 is CASSLDSSPDTQYF. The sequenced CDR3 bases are TGCGCCAGCAGCTTGGACAGTTCCCCAGATACG.

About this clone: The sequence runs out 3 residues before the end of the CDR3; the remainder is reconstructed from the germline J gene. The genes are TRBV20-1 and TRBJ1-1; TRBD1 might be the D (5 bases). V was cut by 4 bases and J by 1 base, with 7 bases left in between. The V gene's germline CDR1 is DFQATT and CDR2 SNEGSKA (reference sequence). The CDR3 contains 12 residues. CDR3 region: CSATQGNTEAFF. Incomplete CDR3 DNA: TGCAGTGCTACGCAGGGGAACACTGAA.

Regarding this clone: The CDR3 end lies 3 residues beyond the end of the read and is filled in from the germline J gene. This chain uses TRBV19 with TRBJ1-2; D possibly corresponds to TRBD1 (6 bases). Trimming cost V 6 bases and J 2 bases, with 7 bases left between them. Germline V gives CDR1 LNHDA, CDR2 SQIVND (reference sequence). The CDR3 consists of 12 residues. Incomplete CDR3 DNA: TGTGCCAGTAGACAGGGCAACTATGGC. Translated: CASRQGNYG. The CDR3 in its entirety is CASRQGNYGYTF.

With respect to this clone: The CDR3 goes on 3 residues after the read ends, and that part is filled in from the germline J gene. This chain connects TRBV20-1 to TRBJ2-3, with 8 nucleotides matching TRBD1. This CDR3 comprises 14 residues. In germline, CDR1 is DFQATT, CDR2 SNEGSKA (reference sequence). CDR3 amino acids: CSARALTGAETQYF. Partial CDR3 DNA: TGCAGTGCTAGGGCCCTGACAGGGGCCGAGACG.

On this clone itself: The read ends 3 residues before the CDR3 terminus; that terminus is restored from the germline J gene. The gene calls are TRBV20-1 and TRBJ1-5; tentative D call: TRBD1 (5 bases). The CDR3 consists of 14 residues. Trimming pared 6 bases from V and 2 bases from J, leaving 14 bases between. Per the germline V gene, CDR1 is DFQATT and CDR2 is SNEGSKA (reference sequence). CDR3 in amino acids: CSAKRGEGNQPQHF. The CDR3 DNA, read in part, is TGCAGTGCCAAGAGAGGGGAGGGCAATCAGCCC.

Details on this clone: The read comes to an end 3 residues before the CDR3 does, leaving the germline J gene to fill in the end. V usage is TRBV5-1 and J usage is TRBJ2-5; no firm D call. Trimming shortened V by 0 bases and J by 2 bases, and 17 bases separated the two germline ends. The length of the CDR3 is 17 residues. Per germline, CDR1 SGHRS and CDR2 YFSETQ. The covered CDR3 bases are TGCGCCAGCAGCTTGGACCCGCCCGGGTCCGCTCAAGAGACC. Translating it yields CASSLDPPGSAQET. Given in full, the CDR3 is CASSLDPPGSAQETQYF.

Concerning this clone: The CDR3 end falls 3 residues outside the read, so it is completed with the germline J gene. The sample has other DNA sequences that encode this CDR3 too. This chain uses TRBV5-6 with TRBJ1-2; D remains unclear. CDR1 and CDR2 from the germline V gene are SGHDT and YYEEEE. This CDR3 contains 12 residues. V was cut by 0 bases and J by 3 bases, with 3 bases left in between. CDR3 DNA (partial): TGTGCCAGCAGCTTGGCGGACTATGGC. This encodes CASSLADYG. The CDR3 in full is CASSLADYGYTF. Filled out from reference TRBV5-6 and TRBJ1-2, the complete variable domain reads DAGVTQSPTHLIKTRGQQVTLRCSPKSGHDTVSWYQQALGQGPQFIFQYYEEEERQRGNFPDRFSGHQFPNYSSELNVNALLLGDSALYLCASSLADYGYTFGSGTRLTVV.

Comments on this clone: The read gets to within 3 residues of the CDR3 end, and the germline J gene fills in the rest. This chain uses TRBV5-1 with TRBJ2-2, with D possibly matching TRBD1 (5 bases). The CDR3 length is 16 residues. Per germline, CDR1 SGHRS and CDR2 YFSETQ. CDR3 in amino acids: CASSLNVRGEISPLFF. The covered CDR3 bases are TGCGCCAGCAGCTTGAACGTTAGGGGCGAAATTTCACCG.

The part of the CDR3 DNA that was read is TGCGCCAGCGGGACAGGGGAAGGGGATACG. Its translation: CASGTGEGDT. The entire CDR3 protein is CASGTGEGDTQYF. The J gene is TRBJ2-3, the V gene TRBV5-1; 10 bases align to TRBD1. The observed sequence ends 3 residues before the CDR3 terminus, with the missing tail filled in from the germline J gene. CDR1 is SGHRS and CDR2 is YFSETQ in the germline V gene. Trimming at V came to 7 bases and at J to 6 bases, leaving 5 bases not matched to a gene. There are 13 residues in the CDR3.

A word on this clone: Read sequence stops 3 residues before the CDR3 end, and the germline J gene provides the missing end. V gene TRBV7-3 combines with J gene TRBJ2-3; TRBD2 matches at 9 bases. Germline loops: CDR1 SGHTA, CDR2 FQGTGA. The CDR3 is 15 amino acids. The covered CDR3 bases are TGTGCCAGCAGGCGAGGCGGGGGGGATCAAGAGACG. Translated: CASRRGGGDQET. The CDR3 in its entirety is CASRRGGGDQETQYF.

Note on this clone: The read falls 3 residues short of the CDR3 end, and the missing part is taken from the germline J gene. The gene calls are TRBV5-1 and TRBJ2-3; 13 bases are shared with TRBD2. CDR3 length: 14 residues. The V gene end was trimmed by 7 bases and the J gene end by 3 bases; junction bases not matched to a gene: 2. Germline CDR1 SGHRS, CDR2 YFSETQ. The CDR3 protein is CASGTSGETDTQYF. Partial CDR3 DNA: TGCGCCAGCGGGACTAGCGGGGAAACAGATACG.

This CDR3 reads CASIKGGRSNQPQYF. The sequenced CDR3 bases are TGTGCCAGTATAAAAGGGGGCCGTAGCAATCAGCCG. V gene TRBV19 combines with J gene TRBJ2-3, with 7 bases fitting TRBD1. Read sequence stops 3 residues before the CDR3 end, and the germline J gene provides the missing end. CDR3 length: 15 residues. The V gene's germline CDR1 is LNHDA and CDR2 SQIVND (reference sequence). Using reference TRBV19 and TRBJ2-3 for the parts outside the CDR3, the full variable domain is DGGITQSPKYLFRKEGQNVTLSCEQNLNHDAMYWYRQDPGQGLRLIYYSQIVNDFQKGDIAEGYSVSREKKESFPLTVTSAQKNPTAFYLCASIKGGRSNQPQYFGPGTRLTVL.

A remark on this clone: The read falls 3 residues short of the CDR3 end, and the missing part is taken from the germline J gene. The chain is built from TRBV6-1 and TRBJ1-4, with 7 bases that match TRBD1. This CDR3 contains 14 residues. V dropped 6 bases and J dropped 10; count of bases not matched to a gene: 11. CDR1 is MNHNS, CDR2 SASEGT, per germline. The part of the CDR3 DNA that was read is TGTGCCAGCAGGGAAAGGGGGCTCGAGGGAAAA. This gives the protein CASRERGLEGK. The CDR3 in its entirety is CASRERGLEGKLFF.

The CDR3 reads CASSLEKELTDTQYF. Partial CDR3 DNA: TGCGCCAGCAGCTTGGAAAAAGAACTCACAGATACG. The chain joins TRBV5-1 to TRBJ2-3; D unresolved. The read finishes 3 residues shy of the CDR3 end, and the germline J gene is used to complete it. Germline values: CDR1 SGHRS, CDR2 YFSETQ. The CDR3 has 15 residues. V was shortened by 0 bases and J by 2 bases, with 10 bases between the two germline ends. The whole variable domain, remainder taken from reference TRBV5-1 and TRBJ2-3, is KAGVTQTPRYLIKTRGQQVTLSCSPISGHRSVSWYQQTPGQGLQFLFEYFSETQRNKGNFPGRFSGRQFSNSRSEMNVSTLELGDSALYLCASSLEKELTDTQYFGPGTRLTVL.